This TCR beta chain is drawn from a study of T-cell reconstitution after alpha-beta-depleted transplantation in children. Study-level findings and limits: In patients about two months after transplant, alpha-beta T cells reportedly arose from several hundred expanded graft clones. Some patients' high day-60 TCRbeta diversity was traced to surviving recipient T cells and thymic progenitors.

This CDR3 comprises 14 residues. The V end lost 0 bases, the J end lost 4 bases, and 8 bases lay between the germline ends. Germline loops: CDR1 KGHDR, CDR2 SFDVKD. This clonotype was detected ten times or more. Its antigen is undetermined. During its preparation, the TCRbeta library received unique molecular identifiers. MiXCR was run by TCRdb on the PCR reads, yielding one entry per CDR3 protein. The table has 220,000 or so distinct CDR3 sequences, around 8% seen once. V is TRBV24-1 and J is TRBJ2-5; tentative D call: TRBD2 (6 bases). This TCR was sampled from a male patient under 18 who had a stem cell transplant for acute lymphoblastic leukemia, so the T cells may come from the graft donor. Specimen: PBMCs, mostly from graft donor cells, collected 180 days after TCRalphabeta/CD19-depleted stem cell transplant. Here the CDR3 reads CATSDLGGLETQYF. The CDR3 bases are TGTGCCACCAGTGATTTGGGGGGGTTAGAGACCCAGTACTTC.